A selection of T cell receptor beta chains follows, all from one sample in a study of yellow fever vaccine responses in identical twins. One entry per CDR3 protein, called by TCRdb with MiXCR from the RT-PCR reads. The top ten hold approximately 14% of the sample, which has about 1,000 distinct CDR3 sequences, around 83% seen once. This specimen consisted of T cells from blood (PBMCs), unsorted or a sorted subset (not recorded which), obtained before or after yellow fever vaccination (not recorded which). The receptor source for this set is a female donor who received the yellow fever vaccine. The CDR3 runs from the conserved cysteine through the conserved F or W. The order of the fields is J gene, V gene, clone size, D gene, CDR3 DNA, CDR3 protein. The D gene is left open where the match is weak. Size values are once, few and many counts, or a class for expanded clones, and some rows have none.

J gene: TRBJ2-1; V gene: TRBV29-1; clone size: -; D gene: -; CDR3 DNA: TGCAGCGTTGTTGGCCGGGGGCCTGCCGACAATGAGCAGTTCTTC; CDR3 protein: CSVVGRGPADNEQFF
J gene: TRBJ1-5; V gene: TRBV10-3; clone size: -; D gene: -; CDR3 DNA: TGTGCCATCAGTGCAGGGTCACAGCCCCAGCATTTT; CDR3 protein: CAISAGSQPQHF
J gene: TRBJ1-1; V gene: TRBV19; clone size: -; D gene: TRBD1; CDR3 DNA: TGTGCCAGTAGCCCCCAGGGGGGCCTGAACACTGAAGCTTTCTTT; CDR3 protein: CASSPQGGLNTEAFF
J gene: TRBJ2-3; V gene: TRBV14; clone size: -; D gene: -; CDR3 DNA: TGTGCCAGCAGCCAATTGGGGCGATATACGCAGTATTTT; CDR3 protein: CASSQLGRYTQYF
J gene: TRBJ2-3; V gene: TRBV11-2; clone size: few; D gene: -; CDR3 DNA: TGTGCCAGCAGCTCGTGGACCGGGGGAGATACGCAGTATTTT; CDR3 protein: CASSSWTGGDTQYF
J gene: TRBJ1-2; V gene: TRBV11-3; clone size: -; D gene: TRBD1; CDR3 DNA: TGTGCCAGCAGCTCAATGACAGGGGGGCTCTATGGCTACACCTTC; CDR3 protein: CASSSMTGGLYGYTF
J gene: TRBJ2-7; V gene: TRBV20-1; clone size: few; D gene: -; CDR3 DNA: TGCAGTGCTAGAAGCTCGACCTACGAGCAGTACTTC; CDR3 protein: CSARSSTYEQYF
J gene: TRBJ1-1; V gene: TRBV30; clone size: -; D gene: -; CDR3 DNA: TGTGCCTGGACCTACAGGGCGGACACTGAAGCTTTCTTT; CDR3 protein: CAWTYRADTEAFF
J gene: TRBJ2-5; V gene: TRBV20-1; clone size: -; D gene: -; CDR3 DNA: TGCAGTGCTAGAGTGGGGGACCACTTAGAGACCCAGTACTTC; CDR3 protein: CSARVGDHLETQYF
J gene: TRBJ1-1; V gene: TRBV2; clone size: -; D gene: -; CDR3 DNA: TGTGCCAGCAGTGAGGGTGTAGCTTTGAACACTGAAGCTTTCTTT; CDR3 protein: CASSEGVALNTEAFF
J gene: TRBJ2-3; V gene: TRBV7-9; clone size: -; D gene: -; CDR3 DNA: TGTGCCAGCAGCTTAGATTCCGGTTTCCGACCAGATACGCAGTATTTT; CDR3 protein: CASSLDSGFRPDTQYF
J gene: TRBJ2-1; V gene: TRBV6-4; clone size: -; D gene: -; CDR3 DNA: TGTGCCAGCAGTGACGGGGACGGACACAATGAGCAGTTCTTC; CDR3 protein: CASSDGDGHNEQFF
J gene: TRBJ2-5; V gene: TRBV7-8; clone size: -; D gene: TRBD1; CDR3 DNA: TGTGCCAGCAGCTACACGGACAGGGGGCTTCAGGAGACCCAGTACTTC; CDR3 protein: CASSYTDRGLQETQYF
J gene: TRBJ2-5; V gene: TRBV11-1; clone size: few; D gene: TRBD1; CDR3 DNA: TGTGCCAGCAGCTTAATGGGACAGCCCCAAGAGACCCAGTACTTC; CDR3 protein: CASSLMGQPQETQYF
J gene: TRBJ1-1; V gene: TRBV6-2/TRBV6-3; clone size: -; D gene: TRBD1; CDR3 DNA: TGTGCCAGCAGTTACCCCGCGACAGGGGACATGAACACTGAAGCTTTCTTT; CDR3 protein: CASSYPATGDMNTEAFF
J gene: TRBJ2-7; V gene: TRBV11-1; clone size: -; D gene: -; CDR3 DNA: TGTGCCAGCAGCTTCCCCATGATCGACGAGCAGTACTTC; CDR3 protein: CASSFPMIDEQYF
J gene: TRBJ2-7; V gene: TRBV4-1; clone size: -; D gene: TRBD2; CDR3 DNA: TGCGCCAGCAGCAGATCCGGGACTAGCAGGTACGAGCAGTACTTC; CDR3 protein: CASSRSGTSRYEQYF
J gene: TRBJ1-1; V gene: TRBV11-3; clone size: -; D gene: -; CDR3 DNA: TGTGCCAGCAGCTTAGGGGGGCCCAACACTGAAGCTTTCTTT; CDR3 protein: CASSLGGPNTEAFF
J gene: TRBJ2-2; V gene: TRBV30; clone size: -; D gene: TRBD2; CDR3 DNA: TGTGCCGGCGGGGGGGCGAACACCGGGGAGCTGTTTTTT; CDR3 protein: CAGGGANTGELFF
J gene: TRBJ2-7; V gene: TRBV9; clone size: -; D gene: TRBD2; CDR3 DNA: TGTGCCAGCAGCGTGGGGACTAGCGGGATCTACGAGCAGTACTTC; CDR3 protein: CASSVGTSGIYEQYF
J gene: TRBJ2-2; V gene: TRBV11-1; clone size: -; D gene: -; CDR3 DNA: TGTGCCAGCAGTTCCAGAGACCAGAACACCGGGGAGCTGTTTTTT; CDR3 protein: CASSSRDQNTGELFF
J gene: TRBJ1-6; V gene: TRBV5-4; clone size: -; D gene: -; CDR3 DNA: TGTGCCAGCAGCTACGGGACCTACCAGGGGTCACCCCTCCACTTT; CDR3 protein: CASSYGTYQGSPLHF
J gene: TRBJ2-3; V gene: TRBV9; clone size: -; D gene: TRBD1; CDR3 DNA: TGTGCCAGCAGCCCCCGGACAGGGCTCCTCACAGATACGCAGTATTTT; CDR3 protein: CASSPRTGLLTDTQYF
J gene: TRBJ2-7; V gene: TRBV18; clone size: -; D gene: TRBD1; CDR3 DNA: TGTGCCAGCTCACGGGACAGGGACTACGAGCAGTACTTC; CDR3 protein: CASSRDRDYEQYF
J gene: TRBJ1-2; V gene: TRBV12-3/TRBV12-4; clone size: -; D gene: -; CDR3 DNA: TGTGCCAGCAGTTTCACAGGTGGCGGCTATGGCTACACCTTC; CDR3 protein: CASSFTGGGYGYTF
J gene: TRBJ2-3; V gene: TRBV9; clone size: -; D gene: -; CDR3 DNA: TGTGCCAGCAGCGTGGGGGGCACAGATACGCAGTATTTT; CDR3 protein: CASSVGGTDTQYF
J gene: TRBJ1-5; V gene: TRBV20-1; clone size: -; D gene: -; CDR3 DNA: TGCAGTGCTAGAGGGGGGAGATCTGCTAATCAGCCCCAGCATTTT; CDR3 protein: CSARGGRSANQPQHF
J gene: TRBJ2-3; V gene: TRBV13; clone size: few; D gene: -; CDR3 DNA: TGTGCCAGCAGGGGGTTCGGAGATACGCAGTATTTT; CDR3 protein: CASRGFGDTQYF
J gene: TRBJ2-3; V gene: TRBV30; clone size: -; D gene: -; CDR3 DNA: TGTGCCTGGAGTGTGGGTCTAGACGCCGATACGCAGTATTTT; CDR3 protein: CAWSVGLDADTQYF
J gene: TRBJ2-1; V gene: TRBV20-1; clone size: few; D gene: TRBD2; CDR3 DNA: TGCAGTGCTAGAGCACGGGAGGGCCTCAGCAATGAGCAGTTCTTC; CDR3 protein: CSARAREGLSNEQFF
J gene: TRBJ2-1; V gene: TRBV10-3; clone size: -; D gene: TRBD2; CDR3 DNA: TGTGCCATCAGTGGGACTAGCGGGGACAATGAGCAGTTCTTC; CDR3 protein: CAISGTSGDNEQFF
J gene: TRBJ1-1; V gene: TRBV30; clone size: -; D gene: -; CDR3 DNA: TGTGCCTGGAGTCCTTCGGCTGCTGAAGCTTTCTTT; CDR3 protein: CAWSPSAAEAFF
J gene: TRBJ1-2; V gene: TRBV29-1; clone size: -; D gene: -; CDR3 DNA: TGCAGCGCTAGACTGACGACAGTCTATGGCTACACCTTC; CDR3 protein: CSARLTTVYGYTF
J gene: TRBJ2-1; V gene: TRBV6-5; clone size: -; D gene: TRBD2; CDR3 DNA: TGTGCCAGCAGTTACTGGGCTAGCGGGAGGGCCAATGAGCAGTTCTTC; CDR3 protein: CASSYWASGRANEQFF
J gene: TRBJ1-2; V gene: TRBV10-1; clone size: -; D gene: -; CDR3 DNA: TGCGCCAGCAGTGCAGGACAGAACTATGGCTACACCTTC; CDR3 protein: CASSAGQNYGYTF
J gene: TRBJ2-3; V gene: TRBV5-4; clone size: -; D gene: TRBD2; CDR3 DNA: TGTGCCAGCAGCTTGAGCGGGAGCCCCTCCACAGATACGCAGTATTTT; CDR3 protein: CASSLSGSPSTDTQYF
J gene: TRBJ2-3; V gene: TRBV7-9; clone size: -; D gene: -; CDR3 DNA: TGTGCCAGCAGCCCTTCCCCTGGCCCTAACACAGATACGCAGTATTTT; CDR3 protein: CASSPSPGPNTDTQYF
J gene: TRBJ2-2; V gene: TRBV7-9; clone size: -; D gene: -; CDR3 DNA: TGTGCCAGCAAAGATTTGGCCGGGGAGCTGTTTTTT; CDR3 protein: CASKDLAGELFF
J gene: TRBJ2-7; V gene: TRBV10-1; clone size: -; D gene: -; CDR3 DNA: TGCGCCAGCAGTGAGTCGAAGGGTCGGGCTGGGGACGAGCAGTACTTC; CDR3 protein: CASSESKGRAGDEQYF
J gene: TRBJ2-3; V gene: TRBV11-1; clone size: -; D gene: TRBD2; CDR3 DNA: TGTGCCAGCAGCCACCCACCCCCACTAGCGGGGGGCGAGGGTACGCAGTATTTT; CDR3 protein: CASSHPPPLAGGEGTQYF